These 28 T cell receptor beta chains were sequenced from one sample in a study of shared clonotypes between healthy human individuals. The assay was immunoSEQ multiplex PCR, and TCRdb's table has in-frame clones only and misses some. The repertoire holds some 2 million clones, with roughly 94% as singletons. The sequencing sample was made of naive CD4+ T cells sorted from blood. Subset denoted: CD45RA+ positively selected. All receptors derive from a man between 18 and 35 years old in good health.

The chain is built from TRBV30 and TRBJ1-6, with D unresolved. Germline assignment: CDR1 GTSNPN and CDR2 SVGIG (reference sequence). V gave up 0 bases and J gave up 4 bases, with 7 bases separating them. The length of the CDR3 is 14 residues. CDR3 loop: CAWSVNGYNSPLHF. CDR3 nucleotide sequence: TGTGCCTGGAGTGTAAACGGTTATAATTCACCCCTCCACTTT.

The CDR3 DNA is TGTGCCAGCAGCTTAGGGGGGCTCTTCGAGCAGTACTTC. Translated: CASSLGGLFEQYF. V usage is TRBV7-2 and J usage is TRBJ2-7, with TRBD1 as a possible D gene (6 bases). Germline V gene lookup returns CDR1 SGHTA and CDR2 FQGNSA. Trimming stripped 1 base from V and 6 bases from J, with 10 bases between. The CDR3 spans 13 residues.

The gene calls are TRBV29-1 and TRBJ2-5; possible D gene TRBD1, 7 bases. Trimming took off 5 bases at V and 3 bases at J, with 19 bases between the two ends. Germline CDR1 and CDR2: SQVTM and ANQGSEA. This CDR3 is 15 amino acids long. Here the CDR3 reads CSVTGGLTGKETQYF. CDR3 coding DNA: TGCAGCGTTACCGGGGGTTTGACAGGGAAAGAGACCCAGTACTTC.

This clone was detected once. The chain uses TRBV9 and TRBJ2-1; possibly TRBD1 for D (6 bases). The germline V gene encodes CDR1 SGDLS and CDR2 YYNGEE. V lost 0 bases and J lost 4, with 17 bases in between. This CDR3 has 17 residues. The CDR3 is CASSVGGGRTLYNEQFF. In nucleotides, the CDR3 is TGTGCCAGCAGCGTAGGAGGGGGAAGGACACTTTACAATGAGCAGTTCTTC.

This clone was seen a single time. The J gene is TRBJ2-5, the V gene TRBV27, with TRBD2 matching over 12 bases. The CDR3 loop spans 17 amino acids. From germline, CDR1 is MNHEY and CDR2 SMNVEV (reference sequence). J was trimmed by 5 bases and V by 0 bases; bases with no gene match: 7. The CDR3 nucleotides read TGTGCCAGCAGTTTATCACCTAGCGGGGGGGCGTGGGAGACCCAGTACTTC. Protein: CASSLSPSGGAWETQYF.

The chain joins TRBV4-2 to TRBJ1-5; no reliable D call. Germline CDR1 and CDR2: LGHNA and YNFKEQ. The CDR3 loop spans 18 amino acids. V lost 0 bases, J lost 6 bases, and 21 bases lay in between. In DNA, the CDR3 is TGTGCCAGCAGCCAAGATAGGGCAGATCTGCGAGTAGGTCAGCCCCAGCATTTT. It encodes CASSQDRADLRVGQPQHF.

The V gene is TRBV10-3, the J gene TRBJ1-4; 11 bases match TRBD1. V was pared by 6 bases and J by 4 bases, with 1 base of the junction left unmatched. Germline V gives CDR1 ENHRY, CDR2 SYGVKD. The length of the CDR3 is 14 residues. The CDR3 protein is CAIRGQGDNEKLFF. CDR3 nucleotides: TGTGCCATCAGGGGACAGGGGGATAATGAAAAACTGTTTTTT.

This rearrangement joins TRBV9 to TRBJ2-1; possibly TRBD2 for D (6 bases). Germline assignment: CDR1 SGDLS and CDR2 YYNGEE. V was cut by 0 bases and J by 3 bases, with 10 bases left in between. CDR3 length equals 15 residues. The CDR3 is CASSVDRESYNEQFF. Here the CDR3 DNA reads TGTGCCAGCAGCGTAGATCGGGAGAGCTACAATGAGCAGTTCTTC.

The rearrangement uses TRBV30 and TRBJ1-1; no definite D call. The germline V gene has CDR1 GTSNPN and CDR2 SVGIG (reference sequence). The CDR3 has 8 amino acids. Between the trimmed V and J ends, which lost 5 bases and 13 bases, there was a span of 8 bases. CDR3 bases: TGTGCCTGGGACGAGGTTTTCTTT. Protein product: CAWDEVFF.

V is TRBV7-2 and J is TRBJ2-3, with TRBD2 matching over 7 bases. The germline CDR1 and CDR2 sequences are SGHTA and FQGNSA. The CDR3 totals 14 residues. J lost 6 bases, V lost 3 bases, and 6 bases had no gene match. CDR3 sequence: CASSLFGGGDTQYF. In DNA form, the CDR3 reads TGTGCCAGCAGCTTGTTTGGGGGAGGGGATACGCAGTATTTT.

CDR3 in amino acids: CASTFVAGAKEHEQFF. DNA for the CDR3: TGTGCCAGCACCTTCGTAGCGGGGGCCAAAGAGCATGAGCAGTTCTTC. The rearrangement joins TRBV27 to TRBJ2-1; 9 nucleotides align to TRBD2. There are 16 residues in the CDR3. Looked up from germline, CDR1 is MNHEY and CDR2 is SMNVEV (reference sequence). V shed 7 bases and J 8 bases; nucleotides not matched to a gene: 15.

The V gene is TRBV19, the J gene TRBJ2-5; 8 bases are a match to TRBD2. V lost 3 bases and J lost 4; bases outside the gene matches: 7. The CDR3 covers 15 residues. Per the germline V gene, CDR1 is LNHDA and CDR2 is SQIVND (reference sequence). The chain's CDR3 is CASSISGNLGETQYF. Here the CDR3 DNA reads TGTGCCAGTAGTATTAGCGGGAATCTGGGAGAGACCCAGTACTTC.

This chain uses TRBV28 with TRBJ1-2; D is perhaps TRBD1 (5 bases). V lost 6 bases, J lost 5 bases, and 19 bases lay in between. This CDR3 comprises 15 residues. Germline V CDR1 and CDR2: MDHEN, SYDVKM. The CDR3 DNA follows: TGTGCCAGCAGAGGGGAAGCGGGCGTTTGGTATGGCTACACCTTC. This translates into CASRGEAGVWYGYTF.

The J gene is TRBJ2-7, the V gene TRBV10-2; D not certain. CDR1 and CDR2 from the germline V gene are WSHSY and SAAADI. Between the trimmed V and J ends, which lost 4 bases and 7 bases, there was a span of 14 bases. The CDR3 sequence is 13 residues long. The CDR3 DNA reads TGCGCCAGCAGTGCAGGACCGCTCGAGGAGCAGTACTTC. It specifies CASSAGPLEEQYF.

This clone was recorded only once. This chain links TRBV4-1 with TRBJ2-1; 7 bases align to TRBD1. V shed 0 bases, J shed 0 bases, and the junction held 5 bases outside the gene matches. The CDR3 sequence is 17 residues long. Germline V gene data show CDR1 as MGHRA and CDR2 as YSYEKL. The CDR3 is CASSQEHRGSSYNEQFF. Written as DNA, the CDR3 is TGCGCCAGCAGCCAAGAGCACAGGGGAAGCTCCTACAATGAGCAGTTCTTC.

This rearrangement joins TRBV7-2 to TRBJ2-4; D is unclear. V gave up 4 bases and J gave up 7 bases, with 8 bases separating them. The V gene's germline CDR1 is SGHTA and CDR2 FQGNSA. CDR3 length: 12 residues. In DNA, the CDR3 is TGTGCCAGCAGCTACGGCGGTAACATTCAGTACTTC. Translating it yields CASSYGGNIQYF.

A few counts support this clone. V is TRBV10-1 and J is TRBJ2-2; 8 nucleotides line up with TRBD2. The CDR3 contains 15 residues. Germline V gene lookup returns CDR1 WNHNN and CDR2 SYGVQD (reference sequence). Trimming cost V 5 bases and J 5 bases; bases outside gene matches: 7. This CDR3 is CASSNSGTLTGELFF. Written as DNA, the CDR3 is TGCGCCAGCAGTAATAGCGGGACCCTTACCGGGGAGCTGTTTTTT.

The J gene is TRBJ2-3, the V gene TRBV4-1; no clear D gene. The V end was cut by 1 base, the J end by 2 bases, with 13 bases between. CDR3 length equals 16 residues. The germline CDR1 and CDR2 sequences are MGHRA and YSYEKL. CDR3 amino acids: CASSQGGSPSTDTQYF. The DNA of the CDR3 is TGCGCCAGCAGCCAAGGTGGCAGCCCATCCACAGATACGCAGTATTTT.

The chain combines TRBV6-1 with TRBJ1-1, with 7 bases fitting TRBD1. V shed 3 bases, J shed 5 bases, and the junction held 6 bases outside the gene matches. CDR1 is MNHNS and CDR2 is SASEGT in the germline V gene. CDR3 size: 14 residues. In nucleotides, the CDR3 is TGTGCCAGCAGTGAGGGACAGACGCGGACTGAAGCTTTCTTT. This codes for CASSEGQTRTEAFF.

In this sample, this clone turned up once. This sequence joins TRBV6-4 and TRBJ2-7, with 14 bases that match TRBD2. Trimming at V came to 7 bases and at J to 3 bases, leaving 5 bases not matched to a gene. The CDR3 runs 15 residues. Germline values: CDR1 MRHNA, CDR2 SNTAGT. CDR3 bases: TGTGCCAGCAATACCGGACTAGCGGGAGGCTACGAGCAGTACTTC. This codes for CASNTGLAGGYEQYF.

This clone was counted once. Other DNA sequences in this sample translate to the same CDR3. The chain couples TRBV29-1 to TRBJ1-1; tentative D call: TRBD1 (5 bases). The CDR3 is made up of 11 amino acids. CDR1 SQVTM and CDR2 ANQGSEA come from the germline V gene. The V and J ends lost 6 bases and 4 bases respectively, with 9 bases between them. CDR3: CSVRGGTEAFF. Here the CDR3 DNA reads TGCAGCGTCCGGGGGGGCACTGAAGCTTTCTTT.

J is TRBJ2-1 and V is TRBV10-3; TRBD2 agrees at 7 bases. After removal of 2 bases from V and 2 bases from J, the junction contained 0 bases not matched to a gene. CDR3 length equals 14 residues. Germline assignment: CDR1 ENHRY and CDR2 SYGVKD. In nucleotides, the CDR3 is TGTGCCATCAGTGAGGGACTAGCCTACAATGAGCAGTTCTTC. It is translated as CAISEGLAYNEQFF.

This clone was seen only once. The gene calls are TRBV4-1 and TRBJ2-7; a weak D match, TRBD1 (5 bases). The V and J ends lost 1 base and 0 bases respectively, with 7 bases between them. CDR1 and CDR2 from the germline V gene are MGHRA and YSYEKL. The CDR3 is 14 residues long. CDR3 DNA sequence: TGCGCCAGCAGCCAAGGGGGCCCCTCCTACGAGCAGTACTTC. It translates to CASSQGGPSYEQYF.

This clone showed up just once. This sequence joins TRBV28 and TRBJ2-2, with 9 bases identical to TRBD1. With V trimmed by 1 base and J by 4 bases, 10 bases remained unmatched. The germline V gene encodes CDR1 MDHEN and CDR2 SYDVKM. CDR3 length: 18 amino acids. The CDR3 coding sequence is TGTGCCAGCAGTTTATTTGGGTTGCGGGACAGGGTCACCGGGGAGCTGTTTTTT. This codes for CASSLFGLRDRVTGELFF.

The chain links TRBV9 to TRBJ1-4, with D possibly TRBD1 on 6 matching bases. The germline V and J ends were trimmed by 3 bases and 0 bases, with 12 bases remaining between them. The CDR3 is 16 residues long. Per the germline V gene, CDR1 is SGDLS and CDR2 is YYNGEE. CDR3: CASSARQASTNEKLFF. In DNA, the CDR3 is TGTGCCAGCAGCGCCCGACAGGCGTCAACTAATGAAAAACTGTTTTTT.

This rearrangement joins TRBV5-1 to TRBJ2-1; 9 bases are a match to TRBD1. The V gene end was trimmed by 0 bases and the J gene end by 4 bases; junction bases not matched to a gene: 5. The germline V gene has CDR1 SGHRS and CDR2 YFSETQ. The CDR3 loop spans 16 amino acids. The CDR3 sequence is CASSLDPGQGYNEQFF. The CDR3 region has the DNA TGCGCCAGCAGCTTGGATCCGGGACAGGGTTACAATGAGCAGTTCTTC.

This chain uses TRBV10-3 with TRBJ1-2; 9 positions agree with TRBD1. V dropped 1 base and J dropped 5; count of bases not matched to a gene: 5. CDR1 is ENHRY, CDR2 SYGVKD, per germline. The CDR3 totals 15 residues. The CDR3 DNA sequence: TGTGCCATCAGTGAGTTAGGGGGACAGGGATATGGCTACACCTTC. Residues: CAISELGGQGYGYTF.

The chain couples TRBV18 to TRBJ2-5; 10 positions match TRBD1. The CDR3 consists of 15 residues. Trimming at V came to 6 bases and at J to 4 bases, leaving 8 bases not matched to a gene. The germline gives CDR1 KGHSH, CDR2 LQKENI. CDR3 protein: CASSRTRTGGETQYF. CDR3 nucleotides: TGTGCCAGCTCCCGAACCCGGACAGGGGGAGAGACCCAGTACTTC. The whole variable domain, remainder taken from reference TRBV18 and TRBJ2-5, is NAGVMQNPRHLVRRRGQEARLRCSPMKGHSHVYWYRQLPEEGLKFMVYLQKENIIDESGMPKERFSAEFPKEGPSILRIQQVVRGDSAAYFCASSRTRTGGETQYFGPGTRLLVL.